This T cell receptor beta chain was sequenced during a study of cytomegalovirus exposure and HLA in healthy donors. The study sampled nominally healthy donors, though unrecorded immune exposures were likely. Amplification used 60 Vbeta primers and 13 Jbeta primers. TCRdb's copy holds only in-frame clones and misses some; the assay was immunoSEQ multiplex PCR. The sample records around 170,000 clones, 76% being singletons. This clone occurred a few times. What it binds is unknown. Broader study findings: HLA restriction was apparent for most CMV-associated TCR beta chains in a later analysis. What a later analysis showed was that several of the most significant clusters appeared linked to common viral pathogens.

Losses at the gene ends were 0 bases for V and 4 bases for J; bases not matched to a gene: 10. The CDR3 consists of 16 residues. From germline, CDR1 is SGHRS and CDR2 YFSETQ. The chain is built from TRBV5-1 and TRBJ2-7; 7 bases are a match to TRBD1. The clonotype comes from a young man in good health and CMV-seronegative. The sequenced material came from PBMCs. CDR3 DNA: TGCGCCAGCAGCTTGGCCTGGAACAGGGGTTTGTACGAGCAGTACTTC. It encodes CASSLAWNRGLYEQYF. Full variable domain (rest looked up from reference TRBV5-1 and TRBJ2-7): KAGVTQTPRYLIKTRGQQVTLSCSPISGHRSVSWYQQTPGQGLQFLFEYFSETQRNKGNFPGRFSGRQFSNSRSEMNVSTLELGDSALYLCASSLAWNRGLYEQYFGPGTRLTVT.